These 27 T cell receptor beta chains came from one sample sequenced in a study of T cell repertoires in cytomegalovirus infection. MiXCR, applied by TCRdb to the reads, yields one record per CDR3 protein. The sample comprises about 150,000 distinct CDR3 sequences, about 25% of which are singletons, and 9.5% to 13% rests with the top ten. The material sequenced was PBMCs. All receptors come from a human donor in good health (CMV status not recorded). Some clones in this sample may be carry-over from other donors' samples.

This clonotype was seen many times. The chain couples TRBV7-9 to TRBJ2-3; perhaps TRBD2 as D (6 bases). CDR1 and CDR2 (germline): SEHNR, FQNEAQ (reference sequence). V dropped 9 bases and J dropped 0 bases, with 10 bases sitting between them. The CDR3 has 13 amino acids. CDR3 sequence: CASKAGSTDTQYF. As DNA, the CDR3 is TGTGCCAGTAAAGCGGGCAGCACAGATACGCAGTATTTT.

This clonotype was seen ten or more times. The chain couples TRBV4-1 to TRBJ1-2; D unclear. CDR1 is MGHRA and CDR2 is YSYEKL in the germline V gene. CDR3 length: 13 residues. V was clipped by 4 bases and J by 5 bases, with 11 bases between them. The CDR3 nucleotides are TGCGCCAGCAGCCCCTTCGGGGAATATGGCTACACCTTC. Its protein product is CASSPFGEYGYTF.

This clonotype came up many times. This chain uses TRBV7-6 with TRBJ2-3; no clear D. Looked up from germline, CDR1 is SGHVS and CDR2 is FNYEAQ. Trimming left V 3 bases short and J 4 bases short, with 8 bases between. There are 13 residues in the CDR3. The CDR3 DNA follows: TGTGCCAGCAGCTTGGCAGACGCAGATACGCAGTATTTT. This sequence encodes CASSLADADTQYF.

The genes are TRBV29-1 and TRBJ2-1, with no clear D. Germline V lookup: CDR1 SQVTM, CDR2 ANQGSEA. Trimming stripped 4 bases from V and 4 bases from J, with 8 bases between. The CDR3 has 12 amino acids. The DNA of the CDR3 is TGCAGCGTTGTTAGTCAGTACAATGAGCAGTTCTTC. As protein: CSVVSQYNEQFF.

Ten or more counts support this clonotype. The chain employs TRBV7-2 and TRBJ2-2; 7 bases map to TRBD2. Germline V lookup: CDR1 SGHTA, CDR2 FQGNSA. Unmatched junction bases numbered 10, after V lost 3 bases and J lost 6 bases. The CDR3 is 16 amino acids. CDR3 amino acids: CASSFSAGLVAGELFF. The CDR3 DNA reads TGTGCCAGCAGCTTTAGCGCTGGACTAGTGGCCGGGGAGCTGTTTTTT.

The sample holds a few counts of this clonotype. The chain recombines TRBV15 with TRBJ2-2, with 8 positions matching TRBD2. The CDR3 is made up of 18 amino acids. CDR1 and CDR2 from the germline V gene are LNHNV and YYDKDF (reference sequence). V dropped 1 base and J dropped 1; count of bases not matched to a gene: 8. CDR3 nucleotide sequence: TGTGCCACCAGCAGAGCCAGCGGGAGATGGATGAACACCGGGGAGCTGTTTTTT. Encoded protein: CATSRASGRWMNTGELFF.

The chain is built from TRBV7-2 and TRBJ2-7; D not resolved. Germline V CDR1 and CDR2: SGHTA, FQGNSA. This CDR3 is built from 14 residues. Trimming removed 5 bases from V and 6 bases from J, with 17 bases in between. Here the CDR3 DNA reads TGTGCCAGCAGCGCCCAGGACCGGCTAGGCGAGCAGTACTTC. Translated: CASSAQDRLGEQYF.

The chain carries TRBV28 and TRBJ2-3; 7 bases line up with TRBD1. The V gene end was trimmed by 3 bases and the J gene end by 2 bases; junction bases not matched to a gene: 5. This CDR3 region has 15 residues. Per germline, CDR1 MDHEN and CDR2 SYDVKM. CDR3 region: CASSLGTDYTDTQYF. Here the CDR3 DNA reads TGTGCCAGCAGTTTGGGGACAGACTACACAGATACGCAGTATTTT.

The chain uses TRBV10-3 and TRBJ1-3; D uncertain. CDR3 length: 12 amino acids. Germline CDR1 reads ENHRY; CDR2 reads SYGVKD. V was clipped by 2 bases and J by 2 bases, with 1 base between them. DNA of the CDR3: TGTGCCATCAGTGAGACTGGAAACACCATATATTTT. It translates to CAISETGNTIYF.

This clonotype was recorded a few times. The chain employs TRBV28 and TRBJ1-1; D ambiguous. Between the trimmed V and J ends, which lost 5 bases and 1 base, there was a span of 11 bases. The CDR3 runs 14 residues. CDR1 MDHEN and CDR2 SYDVKM come from the germline V gene. CDR3 sequence: CASSLPVKNTEAFF. The CDR3 bases are TGTGCCAGCAGTCTTCCGGTCAAGAACACTGAAGCTTTCTTT. Looking up the rest from reference TRBV28 and TRBJ1-1 gives the full variable domain: DVKVTQSSRYLVKRTGEKVFLECVQDMDHENMFWYRQDPGLGLRLIYFSYDVKMKEKGDIPEGYSVSREKKERFSLILESASTNQTSMYLCASSLPVKNTEAFFGQGTRLTVV.

This clonotype was detected ten times or more. The genes are TRBV5-4 and TRBJ1-6; a weak D match, TRBD1 (6 bases). The CDR3 runs 15 residues. Germline lookup yields CDR1 SGHNT and CDR2 YYREEE (reference sequence). CDR3 sequence (DNA): TGTGCAACCTCCAGGAGGCAGGGGAATAATTCACCCCTCCACTTT. Its translation: CATSRRQGNNSPLHF.

The sample holds a few counts of this clonotype. V usage is TRBV29-1 and J usage is TRBJ2-2, with unresolved D. The CDR3 spans 13 residues. Germline V gene sequence: CDR1 SQVTM, CDR2 ANQGSEA. With 4 bases removed from V and 5 bases from J, the gap between germline ends came to 11 bases. CDR3 in amino acids: CSVGDLGTGELFF. The DNA of the CDR3 is TGCAGCGTTGGGGATCTAGGAACCGGGGAGCTGTTTTTT.

V usage is TRBV7-6 and J usage is TRBJ2-1; no reliable D call. The CDR3 sequence is 14 residues long. Germline lookup yields CDR1 SGHVS and CDR2 FNYEAQ. V gave up 4 bases and J gave up 6 bases, with 13 bases separating them. The CDR3: CASSSGVVLNEQFF. For the CDR3, the DNA is TGTGCCAGCAGCTCTGGGGTGGTTCTCAATGAGCAGTTCTTC.

At least ten counts were recorded for this clonotype. The rearrangement joins TRBV7-2 to TRBJ1-2; 10 bases are a match to TRBD1. This CDR3 spans 16 amino acids. Germline lookup yields CDR1 SGHTA and CDR2 FQGNSA. V trimming: 6 bases; J trimming: 7 bases; junction bases outside the gene matches: 14. The CDR3 sequence is CASSQTGTGVQVGYTF. The CDR3 DNA is TGTGCCAGCAGTCAGACCGGGACAGGGGTTCAGGTTGGCTACACCTTC.

This clonotype was recorded a few times. Relative to the germline gene, one junction end is altered; a read error may explain this. The J gene is TRBJ2-5, the V gene TRBV2; no clear D gene. This CDR3 has 11 residues. The germline gives CDR1 SNHLY, CDR2 FYNNEI. The CDR3 loop is CASSEEETQYF. The CDR3, as DNA: TGTGCCAGCAGCGAAGAGGAGACCCAGTACTTC.

This clonotype has a handful of counts. The V call is TRBV5-4, the J call TRBJ2-1; 9 bases match TRBD2. The V segment lost 0 bases and the J segment 7 bases; nucleotides outside the gene matches: 8. The CDR3 consists of 16 residues. Germline CDR1 is SGHNT and CDR2 is YYREEE (reference sequence). The chain's CDR3 is CASSLAAGGARNEQFF. In nucleotides, the CDR3 is TGTGCCAGCAGCTTGGCCGCGGGAGGGGCTAGGAATGAGCAGTTCTTC.

The chain joins TRBV12-3 or TRBV12-4 to TRBJ2-7, with D possibly matching TRBD1 (6 bases). The V end lost 5 bases, the J end lost 1 base, and 15 bases lay between the germline ends. The CDR3 runs 15 residues. The CDR3: CASSPTGTISYEQYF. In nucleotides, the CDR3 is TGTGCCAGCAGTCCCACCGGGACAATTTCCTACGAGCAGTACTTC.

The chain carries TRBV14 and TRBJ2-5; 13 bases are shared with TRBD2. J was trimmed by 5 bases and V by 0 bases; bases with no gene match: 9. This CDR3 is 18 amino acids long. Germline loops: CDR1 SGHDN, CDR2 FVKESK. CDR3 sequence reads: CASSQDGLTSGGLETQYF. The CDR3 DNA sequence: TGTGCCAGCAGCCAAGATGGGTTGACTAGCGGGGGGCTCGAGACCCAGTACTTC.

Ten or more counts support this clonotype. This rearrangement joins TRBV7-9 to TRBJ1-1; 7 nucleotides align to TRBD1. The CDR3 sequence is 12 residues long. Germline V gene lookup returns CDR1 SEHNR and CDR2 FQNEAQ (reference sequence). V shed 5 bases, J shed 7 bases, and the junction held 4 bases outside the gene matches. The CDR3 DNA reads TGTGCCAGCAGCCTGGGACAGCTTGAAGCTTTCTTT. Protein: CASSLGQLEAFF.

As to this clonotype: One end of the junction is discordant with germline, which a read error may explain. The chain is built from TRBV7-7 and TRBJ2-2; D possibly matches TRBD1 or TRBD2 (5 bases each). Germline V gene lookup returns CDR1 SSHAT and CDR2 FNYEAQ (reference sequence). The CDR3 consists of 16 residues. The CDR3 DNA reads TGTGCTAGCAGCGGAACGGGACCCTCGAACACCGGGGAGCTGTTTTTT. Translating gives CASSGTGPSNTGELFF.

A few counts support this clonotype. The J gene is TRBJ2-2, the V gene TRBV28; D unresolved. V lost 7 bases, J lost 2 bases, and 17 bases lay in between. CDR1 is MDHEN, CDR2 SYDVKM, per germline. The CDR3 has 16 amino acids. CDR3 nucleotides: TGTGCCAGCAACCTTGCAGGATCCCTAAACACCGGGGAGCTGTTTTTT. It translates to CASNLAGSLNTGELFF.

This clonotype was seen many times. The chain combines TRBV4-1 with TRBJ2-3; 8 bases align to TRBD1. J gave up 1 base and V 3 bases, and 3 bases lay outside the gene matches. From germline, CDR1 is MGHRA and CDR2 YSYEKL. This CDR3 spans 15 amino acids. The CDR3 DNA sequence: TGCGCCAGCAGCCAGGCGGGACAGGGCACAGATACGCAGTATTTT. Amino acids: CASSQAGQGTDTQYF.

This clonotype was observed a few times. V usage is TRBV6-5 and J usage is TRBJ2-1; either TRBD1 or TRBD2 may fit D (6 bases each). The V end lost 5 bases, the J end lost 4 bases, and 15 bases lay between the germline ends. Germline assignment: CDR1 MNHEY and CDR2 SVGAGI. The CDR3 sequence is 15 residues long. The CDR3 DNA reads TGTGCCAGCAGTAGGGGGGACGTAAGATACAATGAGCAGTTCTTC. Amino acids: CASSRGDVRYNEQFF.

This sequence joins TRBV3-1 and TRBJ2-7; 8 bases line up with TRBD1. CDR1 is LGHDT, CDR2 YNNKEL, per germline (reference sequence). The J segment lost 2 bases and the V segment lost 0 bases, leaving 12 bases of the junction unmatched. The CDR3 covers 18 residues. CDR3 amino acids: CASSQEVWTGKATYEQYF. The CDR3 DNA reads as TGTGCCAGCAGCCAAGAGGTGTGGACAGGGAAGGCTACCTACGAGCAGTACTTC.

This clonotype was seen more than once but under ten times. The chain employs TRBV19 and TRBJ2-7; 8 bases line up with TRBD1. This CDR3 is 16 amino acids long. Per the germline V gene, CDR1 is LNHDA and CDR2 is SQIVND (reference sequence). The trim removed 5 bases at V and 4 bases at J, leaving 13 bases unmatched. CDR3 coding DNA: TGTGCCAGTAGTGCCGGCCGCCGGGACAGGTTGTACGAGCAGTACTTC. This translates into CASSAGRRDRLYEQYF.

This clonotype occurred many times. CDR3 nucleotides: TGTGCCAGCAGCTCCCAAGGGAGGCAGTTCGGCGCTGGGGCCAACGTCCTGACTTTC. Encoded protein: CASSSQGRQFGAGANVLTF. The gene calls are TRBV7-6 and TRBJ2-6; D perhaps matches TRBD2 (6 bases). V was shortened by 4 bases and J by 2 bases, with 21 bases between the two germline ends. Germline V gives CDR1 SGHVS, CDR2 FNYEAQ. The CDR3 extends over 19 amino acids.

This chain connects TRBV19 to TRBJ1-2; no firm D call. The V end lost 3 bases, the J end lost 7 bases, and 9 bases lay between the germline ends. Germline CDR1 reads LNHDA; CDR2 reads SQIVND (reference sequence). The CDR3 consists of 12 residues. CDR3 DNA sequence: TGTGCCAGTAGTATCAACCCCAGTGGCTACACCTTC. It specifies CASSINPSGYTF. Using reference TRBV19 and TRBJ1-2 for the parts outside the CDR3, the full variable domain is DGGITQSPKYLFRKEGQNVTLSCEQNLNHDAMYWYRQDPGQGLRLIYYSQIVNDFQKGDIAEGYSVSREKKESFPLTVTSAQKNPTAFYLCASSINPSGYTFGSGTRLTVV.